The entry that follows covers one T cell receptor beta chain sequence. Its specificity is unknown. The data belong to a study of long-term antiretroviral therapy in people with HIV. Study conclusions and caveats: Within the repertoire, clones expanded before ART were dominant at all time points.

Runs used v3.0 of the immunoSEQ assay and were done at survey level. The repertoire was sequenced with immunoSEQ multiplex PCR; TCRdb's copy has only in-frame clones and lacks some. The sample contains some 40,000 clones, around 85% of which appear only once. This CDR3 contains 17 residues. CDR1 is SGHTA, CDR2 FQGNSA, per germline. Trimming cost V 1 base and J 7 bases; bases outside gene matches: 9. This specimen consisted of unsorted PBMCs, obtained 3.1 years after starting antiretroviral therapy. The chain links TRBV7-2 to TRBJ2-2, with 10 bases lining up with TRBD2. This receptor was obtained from a woman between 45 and 60 years old with HIV. The CDR3 reads CASSLDWASGGVGELFF. Here the CDR3 DNA reads TGTGCCAGCAGCTTAGATTGGGCTAGCGGGGGCGTCGGGGAGCTGTTTTTT.